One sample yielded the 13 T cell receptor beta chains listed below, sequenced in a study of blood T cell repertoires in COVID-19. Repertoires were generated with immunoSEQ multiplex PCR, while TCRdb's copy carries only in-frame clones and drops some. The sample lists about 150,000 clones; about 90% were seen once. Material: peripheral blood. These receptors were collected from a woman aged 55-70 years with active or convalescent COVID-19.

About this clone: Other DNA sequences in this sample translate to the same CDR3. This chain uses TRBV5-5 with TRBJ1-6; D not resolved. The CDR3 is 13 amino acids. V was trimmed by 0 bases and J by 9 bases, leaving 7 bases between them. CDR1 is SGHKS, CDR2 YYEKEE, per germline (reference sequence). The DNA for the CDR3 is TGTGCCAGCAGCTTGGAGGGAGGTTCACCCCTCCACTTT. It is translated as CASSLEGGSPLHF.

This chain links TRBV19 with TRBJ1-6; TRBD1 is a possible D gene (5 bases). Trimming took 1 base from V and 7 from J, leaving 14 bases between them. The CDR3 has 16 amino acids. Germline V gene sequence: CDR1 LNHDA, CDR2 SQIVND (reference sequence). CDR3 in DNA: TGTGCCAGTAGTATAGGGGGCGGACAAAGAAATTCACCCCTCCACTTT. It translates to CASSIGGGQRNSPLHF.

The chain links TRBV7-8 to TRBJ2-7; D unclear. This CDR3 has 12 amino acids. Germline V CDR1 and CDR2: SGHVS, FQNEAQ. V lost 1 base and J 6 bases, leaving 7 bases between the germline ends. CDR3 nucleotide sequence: TGTGCCAGCAGCTTAGGAAACGGCGAGCAGTACTTC. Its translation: CASSLGNGEQYF.

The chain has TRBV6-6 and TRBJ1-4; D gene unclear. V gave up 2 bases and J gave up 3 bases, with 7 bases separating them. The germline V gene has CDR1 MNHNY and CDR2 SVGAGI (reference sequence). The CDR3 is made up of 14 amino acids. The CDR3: CASSYPEANEKLFF. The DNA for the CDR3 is TGTGCCAGCAGTTACCCTGAGGCTAATGAAAAACTGTTTTTT.

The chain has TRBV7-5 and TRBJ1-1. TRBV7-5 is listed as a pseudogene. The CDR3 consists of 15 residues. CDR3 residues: CARSPFPPGLAEAFF. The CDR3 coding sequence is TGTGCCAGAAGCCCATTCCCGCCGGGACTCGCTGAAGCTTTCTTT.

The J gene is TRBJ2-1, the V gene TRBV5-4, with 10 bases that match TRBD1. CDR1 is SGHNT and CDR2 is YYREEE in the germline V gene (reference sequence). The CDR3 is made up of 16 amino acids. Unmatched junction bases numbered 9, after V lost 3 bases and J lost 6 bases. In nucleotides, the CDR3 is TGTGCCAGCAGCTCTTACCGGGACAGGGGATTCAATGAGCAGTTCTTC. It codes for CASSSYRDRGFNEQFF. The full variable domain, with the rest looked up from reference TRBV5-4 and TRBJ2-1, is ETGVTQSPTHLIKTRGQQVTLRCSSQSGHNTVSWYQQALGQGPQFIFQYYREEENGRGNFPPRFSGLQFPNYSSELNVNALELDDSALYLCASSSYRDRGFNEQFFGPGTRLTVL.

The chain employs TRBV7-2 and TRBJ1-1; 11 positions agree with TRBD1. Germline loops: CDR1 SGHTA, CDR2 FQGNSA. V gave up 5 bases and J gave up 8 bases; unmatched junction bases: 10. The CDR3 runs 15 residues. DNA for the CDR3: TGTGCCAGCAGCCGGGACAGGGGGGATTTGGTCGAAGCTTTCTTT. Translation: CASSRDRGDLVEAFF.

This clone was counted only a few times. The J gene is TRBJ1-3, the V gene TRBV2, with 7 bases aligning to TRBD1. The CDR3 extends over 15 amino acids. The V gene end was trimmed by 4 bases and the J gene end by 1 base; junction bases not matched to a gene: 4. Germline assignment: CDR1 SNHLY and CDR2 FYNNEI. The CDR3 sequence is CASSVTGDSGNTIYF. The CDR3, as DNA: TGTGCCAGCAGTGTCACAGGGGATTCTGGAAACACCATATATTTT.

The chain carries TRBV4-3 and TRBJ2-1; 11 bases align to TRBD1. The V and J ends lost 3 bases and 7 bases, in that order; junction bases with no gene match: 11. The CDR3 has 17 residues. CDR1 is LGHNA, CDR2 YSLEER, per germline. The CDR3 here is CASSHIPGQGAPNEQFF. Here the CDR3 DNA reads TGCGCCAGCAGCCACATACCAGGACAGGGGGCGCCGAATGAGCAGTTCTTC.

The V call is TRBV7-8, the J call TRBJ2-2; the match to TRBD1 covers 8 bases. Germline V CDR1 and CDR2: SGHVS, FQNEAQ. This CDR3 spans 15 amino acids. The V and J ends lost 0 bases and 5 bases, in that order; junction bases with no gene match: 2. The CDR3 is CASSLAQGATGELFF. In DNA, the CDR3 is TGTGCCAGCAGCTTAGCTCAGGGGGCTACCGGGGAGCTGTTTTTT.

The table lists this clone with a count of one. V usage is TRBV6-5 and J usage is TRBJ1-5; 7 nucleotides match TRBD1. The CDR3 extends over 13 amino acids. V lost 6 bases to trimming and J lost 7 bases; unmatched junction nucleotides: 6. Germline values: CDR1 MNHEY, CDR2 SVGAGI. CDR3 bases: TGTGCCAGCAGCCCAGGGGGACACCAGCCCCAGCATTTT. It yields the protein CASSPGGHQPQHF.

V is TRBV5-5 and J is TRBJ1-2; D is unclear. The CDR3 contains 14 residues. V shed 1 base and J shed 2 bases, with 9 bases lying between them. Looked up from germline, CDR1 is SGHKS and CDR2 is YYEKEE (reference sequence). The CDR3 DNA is TGTGCCAGCAGCTTGCAGGCTTCCAACTATGGCTACACCTTC. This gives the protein CASSLQASNYGYTF.

CDR3: CASSPYNSNYGYTF. CDR3 nucleotide sequence: TGTGCCAGCTCACCCTATAACTCAAACTATGGCTACACCTTC. The chain is built from TRBV18 and TRBJ1-2; D unresolved. Germline V CDR1 and CDR2: KGHSH, LQKENI. Trimming stripped 3 bases from V and 2 bases from J, with 10 bases between. The CDR3 covers 14 residues.